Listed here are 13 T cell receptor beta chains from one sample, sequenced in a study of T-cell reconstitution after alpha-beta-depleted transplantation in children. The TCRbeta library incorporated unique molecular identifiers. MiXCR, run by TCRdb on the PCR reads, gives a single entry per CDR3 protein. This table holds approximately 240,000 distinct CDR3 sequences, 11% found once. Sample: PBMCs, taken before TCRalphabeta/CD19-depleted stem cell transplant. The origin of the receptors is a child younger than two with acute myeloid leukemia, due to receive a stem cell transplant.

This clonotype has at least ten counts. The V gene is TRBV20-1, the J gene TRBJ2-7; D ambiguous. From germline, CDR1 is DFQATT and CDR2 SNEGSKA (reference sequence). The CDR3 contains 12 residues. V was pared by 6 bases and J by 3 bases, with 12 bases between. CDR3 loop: CSAPTARYEQYF. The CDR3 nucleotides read TGCAGTGCCCCGACGGCCCGCTACGAGCAGTACTTC.

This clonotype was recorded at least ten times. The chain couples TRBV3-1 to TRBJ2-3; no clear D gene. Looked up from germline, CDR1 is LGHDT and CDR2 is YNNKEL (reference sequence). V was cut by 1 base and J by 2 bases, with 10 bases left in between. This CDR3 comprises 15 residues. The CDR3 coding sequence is TGTGCCAGCAGCCAAGGGGCAGGAAACACAGATACGCAGTATTTT. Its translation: CASSQGAGNTDTQYF.

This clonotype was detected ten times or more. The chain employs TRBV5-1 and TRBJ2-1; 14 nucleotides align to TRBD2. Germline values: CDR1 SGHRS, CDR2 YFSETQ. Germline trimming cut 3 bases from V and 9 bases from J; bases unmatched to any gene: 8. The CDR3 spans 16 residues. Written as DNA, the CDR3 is TGCGCCAGCAGCTCCCCGGGACTAGCGGGAGCGAGTGAGCAGTTCTTC. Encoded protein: CASSSPGLAGASEQFF. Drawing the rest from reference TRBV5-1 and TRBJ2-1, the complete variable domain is KAGVTQTPRYLIKTRGQQVTLSCSPISGHRSVSWYQQTPGQGLQFLFEYFSETQRNKGNFPGRFSGRQFSNSRSEMNVSTLELGDSALYLCASSSPGLAGASEQFFGPGTRLTVL.

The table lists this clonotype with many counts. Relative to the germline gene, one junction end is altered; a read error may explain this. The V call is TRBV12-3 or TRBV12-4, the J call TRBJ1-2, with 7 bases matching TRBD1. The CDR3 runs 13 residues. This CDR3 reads CASSLTGPYSYTF. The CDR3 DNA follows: TGTGCCAGCAGCTTGACAGGGCCCTATAGCTACACCTTC.

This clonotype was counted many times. The CDR3 DNA follows: TGCGCCAGCACCTCTTCCGGGACGAAGTATGGCTACACCTTC. Translated: CASTSSGTKYGYTF. The rearrangement links TRBV5-1 to TRBJ1-2, with D possibly TRBD1 on 5 matching bases. This CDR3 is 14 amino acids long. Trimming removed 6 bases at V and 5 bases at J, with 17 bases between. Germline CDR1 reads SGHRS; CDR2 reads YFSETQ.

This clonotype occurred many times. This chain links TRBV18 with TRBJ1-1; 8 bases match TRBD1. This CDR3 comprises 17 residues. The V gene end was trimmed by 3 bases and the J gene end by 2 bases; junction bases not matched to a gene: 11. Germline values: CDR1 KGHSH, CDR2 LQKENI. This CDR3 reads CASSPGQGGTGNTEAFF. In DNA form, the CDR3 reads TGTGCCAGCTCACCCGGACAGGGCGGGACGGGAAACACTGAAGCTTTCTTT. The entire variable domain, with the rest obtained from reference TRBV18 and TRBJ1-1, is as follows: NAGVMQNPRHLVRRRGQEARLRCSPMKGHSHVYWYRQLPEEGLKFMVYLQKENIIDESGMPKERFSAEFPKEGPSILRIQQVVRGDSAAYFCASSPGQGGTGNTEAFFGQGTRLTVV.

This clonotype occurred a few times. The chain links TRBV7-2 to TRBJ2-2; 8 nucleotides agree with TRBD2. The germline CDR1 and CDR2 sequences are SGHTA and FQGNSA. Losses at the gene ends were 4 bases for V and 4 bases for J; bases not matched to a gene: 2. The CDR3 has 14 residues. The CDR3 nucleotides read TGTGCCAGCAGCTCCGGGACTAGCACCGGGGAGCTGTTTTTT. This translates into CASSSGTSTGELFF.

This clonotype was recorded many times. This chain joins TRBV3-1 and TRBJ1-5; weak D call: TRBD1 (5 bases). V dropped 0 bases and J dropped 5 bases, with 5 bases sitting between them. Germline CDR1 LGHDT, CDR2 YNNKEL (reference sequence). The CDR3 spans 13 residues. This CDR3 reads CASSQEGDQPQHF. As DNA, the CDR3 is TGTGCCAGCAGCCAAGAGGGGGATCAGCCCCAGCATTTT.

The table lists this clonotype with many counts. This CDR3 is CASSPWADTTDTQYF. The CDR3 coding sequence is TGTGCCAGCAGCCCCTGGGCGGACACCACAGATACGCAGTATTTT. The rearrangement joins TRBV12-3 or TRBV12-4 to TRBJ2-3; TRBD1 is a possible D gene (5 bases). Trimming stripped 6 bases from V and 2 bases from J, with 15 bases between. The CDR3 sequence is 15 residues long.

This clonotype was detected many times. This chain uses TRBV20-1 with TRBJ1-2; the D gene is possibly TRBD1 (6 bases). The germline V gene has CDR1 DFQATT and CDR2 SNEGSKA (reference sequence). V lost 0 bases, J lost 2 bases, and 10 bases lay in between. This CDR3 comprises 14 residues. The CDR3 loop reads CSARETGLNYGYTF. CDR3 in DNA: TGCAGTGCTAGAGAAACAGGGCTCAACTATGGCTACACCTTC.

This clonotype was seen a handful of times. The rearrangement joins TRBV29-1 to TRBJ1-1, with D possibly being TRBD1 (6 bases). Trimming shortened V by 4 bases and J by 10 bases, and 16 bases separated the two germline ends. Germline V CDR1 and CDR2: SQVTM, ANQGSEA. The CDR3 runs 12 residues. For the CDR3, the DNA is TGCAGCGTTGGAGGGGACATTGTAGGAGCTTTCTTT. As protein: CSVGGDIVGAFF.

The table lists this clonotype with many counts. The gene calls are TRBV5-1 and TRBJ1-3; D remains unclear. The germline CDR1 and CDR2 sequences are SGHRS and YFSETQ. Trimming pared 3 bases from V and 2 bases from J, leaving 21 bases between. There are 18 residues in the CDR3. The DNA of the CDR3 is TGCGCCAGCAGCTCCACCCTGTTGGACCGGATCACTGGAAACACCATATATTTT. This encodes CASSSTLLDRITGNTIYF. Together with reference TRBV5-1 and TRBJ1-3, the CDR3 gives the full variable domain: KAGVTQTPRYLIKTRGQQVTLSCSPISGHRSVSWYQQTPGQGLQFLFEYFSETQRNKGNFPGRFSGRQFSNSRSEMNVSTLELGDSALYLCASSSTLLDRITGNTIYFGEGSWLTVV.

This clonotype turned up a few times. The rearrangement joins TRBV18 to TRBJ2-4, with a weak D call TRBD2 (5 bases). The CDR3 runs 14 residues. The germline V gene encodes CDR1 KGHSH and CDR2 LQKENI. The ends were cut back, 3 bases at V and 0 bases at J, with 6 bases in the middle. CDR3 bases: TGTGCCAGCTCACCGGACTTAGCCAAAAACATTCAGTACTTC. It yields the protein CASSPDLAKNIQYF.